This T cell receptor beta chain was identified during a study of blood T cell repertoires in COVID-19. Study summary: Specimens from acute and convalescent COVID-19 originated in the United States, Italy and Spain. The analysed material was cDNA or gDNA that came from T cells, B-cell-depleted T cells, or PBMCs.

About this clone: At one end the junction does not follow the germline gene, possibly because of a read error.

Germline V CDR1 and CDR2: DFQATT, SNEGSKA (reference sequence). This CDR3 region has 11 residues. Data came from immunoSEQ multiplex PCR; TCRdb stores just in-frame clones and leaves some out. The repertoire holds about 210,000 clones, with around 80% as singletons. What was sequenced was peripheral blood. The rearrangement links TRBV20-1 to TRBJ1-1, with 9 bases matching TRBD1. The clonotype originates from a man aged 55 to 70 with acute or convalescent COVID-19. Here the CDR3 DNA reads TGCAGTGCTAGAGTGACAGGGGGACCAAGATTT. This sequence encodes CSARVTGGPRF.